Included here is one TCR beta chain sequence, with context. Antigen specificity is unknown. The donors gave bone marrow, and they were healthy. CDR1 SGDLS and CDR2 YYNGEE come from the germline V gene. The CDR3 consists of 14 residues. V shed 4 bases and J shed 0 bases, with 9 bases lying between them. Primers included in the PCR were 60 Vbeta and 13 Jbeta primers. The protocol was immunoSEQ multiplex PCR, while the TCRdb copy is restricted to in-frame clones and leaves out a portion. This table has approximately 98,000 clones, under 85% appearing once. These data originate in a study of cytomegalovirus exposure and HLA in healthy donors. Study-level points and caveats: An analysis done earlier found most TCR beta V segments productive about 90% or about 30% of the time. Further analysis, carried out later, found HLA-associated TCR beta chains more clonally expanded than equally common other chains.

This clonotype originated in a man between 18 and 35 years old in good health and CMV-seropositive. Sequencing was performed on PBMCs. The chain joins TRBV9 to TRBJ2-3, with D perhaps TRBD2 (6 bases). CDR3 amino acids: CASSFRGSTDTQYF. The CDR3 nucleotides are TGTGCCAGCAGCTTTCGGGGGAGCACAGATACGCAGTATTTT.